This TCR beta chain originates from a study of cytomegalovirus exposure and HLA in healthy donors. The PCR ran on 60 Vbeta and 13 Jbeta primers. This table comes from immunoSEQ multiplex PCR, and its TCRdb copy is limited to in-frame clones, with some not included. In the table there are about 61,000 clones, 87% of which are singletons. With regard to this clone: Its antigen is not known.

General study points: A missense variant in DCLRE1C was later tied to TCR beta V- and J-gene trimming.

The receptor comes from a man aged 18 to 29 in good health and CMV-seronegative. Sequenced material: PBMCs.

This CDR3 is CASKNQKGDGNTIYF. In DNA form, the CDR3 reads TGTGCCAGCAAAAACCAAAAGGGGGATGGAAACACCATATATTTT. The gene calls are TRBV2 and TRBJ1-3; TRBD1 might be the D (6 bases). V was clipped by 7 bases and J by 3 bases, with 16 bases between them. This CDR3 region has 15 residues. Germline CDR1 SNHLY, CDR2 FYNNEI.